This passage covers 26 T cell receptor beta chains from one sample sequenced in a study of long-term antiretroviral therapy in people with HIV. At the survey level, the v3.0 immunoSEQ assay was run. The method was immunoSEQ multiplex PCR; TCRdb's version includes in-frame clones alone and lacks a portion of them. The data show under 20,000 clones, more than 70% seen once. The source was unsorted PBMCs, collected 0.5 years before starting antiretroviral therapy. The receptors were gathered from a man aged 18 to 35 with HIV.

The chain recombines TRBV7-9 with TRBJ2-5; D ambiguous. The length of the CDR3 is 14 residues. The V gene's germline CDR1 is SEHNR and CDR2 FQNEAQ (reference sequence). The V end was cut by 1 base, the J end by 5 bases, with 11 bases between. DNA for the CDR3: TGTGCCAGCAGCTTAGTGAGCGACGGGGAGACCCAGTACTTC. It translates to CASSLVSDGETQYF.

V gene TRBV7-2 combines with J gene TRBJ1-1; TRBD1 agrees at 9 bases. CDR1 and CDR2 (germline): SGHTA, FQGNSA. Unmatched junction bases numbered 7, after V lost 4 bases and J lost 4 bases. CDR3 length equals 15 residues. The CDR3 DNA reads as TGTGCCAGCAGCTCAACAGGGGGCGGGGGCACTGAAGCTTTCTTT. It yields the protein CASSSTGGGGTEAFF. The whole variable domain, filled in from reference TRBV7-2 and TRBJ1-1, reads GAGVSQSPSNKVTEKGKDVELRCDPISGHTALYWYRQSLGQGLEFLIYFQGNSAPDKSGLPSDRFSAERTGGSVSTLTIQRTQQEDSAVYLCASSSTGGGGTEAFFGQGTRLTVV.

The chain employs TRBV18 and TRBJ2-7; 8 nucleotides line up with TRBD1. V lost 6 bases, J lost 0 bases, and 7 bases stayed unmatched. CDR3 size: 15 residues. CDR1 and CDR2 (germline): KGHSH, LQKENI. The CDR3 is CASSSTGDPSYEQYF. In nucleotides, the CDR3 is TGTGCCAGCTCTTCGACAGGGGACCCCTCCTACGAGCAGTACTTC.

The count of this clone is one. The chain carries TRBV6-6 and TRBJ1-1; weak D call: TRBD1 (5 bases). The CDR3 is 15 amino acids. Germline loops: CDR1 MNHNY, CDR2 SVGAGI (reference sequence). The V gene lost 0 bases and the J gene lost 5 bases, with 13 bases spanning the gap. CDR3 DNA: TGTGCCAGCAGTTACTCGATGGGGGATCAGACTGAAGCTTTCTTT. Its translation: CASSYSMGDQTEAFF.

Turning to this clone: The conserved final phenylalanine or tryptophan is absent from the CDR3, which likely points to a read error. Because the CDR3's place on the DNA is in doubt, the DNA is left out and the CDR3 is given as listed by TCRdb. J is TRBJ1-2 and V is TRBV6-1; the table's D call, TRBD1, has no DNA check behind it. The CDR3 adds up to 11 amino acids, both ends counted. In germline, CDR1 is MNHNS, CDR2 SASEGT. This chain's CDR3 is CASTLHGSAQV.

V gene TRBV9 combines with J gene TRBJ1-5; D is unresolved. CDR3 size: 14 residues. Per germline, CDR1 SGDLS and CDR2 YYNGEE. The ends were cut back, 0 bases at V and 6 bases at J, with 10 bases in the middle. The CDR3 coding sequence is TGTGCCAGCAGCGTAGGTAACAGCGGTCAGCCCCAGCATTTT. Its translation is CASSVGNSGQPQHF.

CDR3 sequence: CASSLSGHQPSYEQYF. The CDR3 DNA reads TGTGCCAGCAGTTTATCCGGACACCAGCCTTCCTACGAGCAGTACTTC. The rearrangement joins TRBV27 to TRBJ2-7, with a weak D call TRBD1 (5 bases). There are 16 residues in the CDR3. Trimming left V 0 bases short and J 1 base short, with 13 bases between. The germline V gene encodes CDR1 MNHEY and CDR2 SMNVEV (reference sequence).

The chain couples TRBV27 to TRBJ2-3; 7 bases are a match to TRBD1. CDR1 MNHEY and CDR2 SMNVEV come from the germline V gene (reference sequence). The ends lost 6 bases at V and 2 bases at J; junction bases unmatched: 11. CDR3 size: 16 residues. The CDR3 loop reads CASSPQGTWTTDTQYF. For the CDR3, the DNA is TGTGCCAGCAGCCCACAGGGGACCTGGACCACAGATACGCAGTATTTT.

The V and J genes are TRBV28 and TRBJ2-2; D is uncertain. This CDR3 is built from 11 residues. V was pared by 4 bases and J by 13 bases, with 10 bases between. Germline V CDR1 and CDR2: MDHEN, SYDVKM. The CDR3 nucleotides read TGTGCCAGCAGTTGGTTGTATGTGCTGTTTTTT. Its protein product is CASSWLYVLFF. Filled out from reference TRBV28 and TRBJ2-2, the complete variable domain reads DVKVTQSSRYLVKRTGEKVFLECVQDMDHENMFWYRQDPGLGLRLIYFSYDVKMKEKGDIPEGYSVSREKKERFSLILESASTNQTSMYLCASSWLYVLFFGEGSRLTVL.

This clone was seen more than once but under ten times. V is TRBV5-4 and J is TRBJ1-2; 7 bases align to TRBD1. CDR1 is SGHNT and CDR2 is YYREEE in the germline V gene (reference sequence). CDR3 length equals 12 residues. Germline trimming cut 7 bases from V and 2 bases from J; bases unmatched to any gene: 2. The CDR3 sequence is CASSQGNYGYTF. In DNA form, the CDR3 reads TGTGCCAGCTCACAGGGGAACTATGGCTACACCTTC.

CDR3 sequence: CASSSWTFNSPLHF. The CDR3 nucleotides are TGTGCCAGCAGTTCTTGGACATTCAATTCACCCCTCCACTTT. The chain links TRBV27 to TRBJ1-6, with D possibly TRBD1 on 5 matching bases. The CDR3 runs to 14 residues. V lost 4 bases and J 7 bases, leaving 11 bases between the germline ends. The germline V gene has CDR1 MNHEY and CDR2 SMNVEV (reference sequence).

The gene calls are TRBV19 and TRBJ2-3; 9 nucleotides align to TRBD1. V dropped 3 bases and J dropped 4; count of bases not matched to a gene: 5. The CDR3 spans 15 residues. Germline CDR1 LNHDA, CDR2 SQIVND (reference sequence). The CDR3: CASSMDRGRADTQYF. The CDR3 DNA reads as TGTGCCAGTAGTATGGACAGGGGAAGGGCAGATACGCAGTATTTT.

The J gene is TRBJ2-3, the V gene TRBV7-6; 9 bases agree with TRBD2. The V segment lost 2 bases and the J segment 6 bases; nucleotides outside the gene matches: 9. This CDR3 is 16 amino acids long. Looked up from germline, CDR1 is SGHVS and CDR2 is FNYEAQ. The CDR3 is CASSLPAGGHLDTQYF. For the CDR3, the DNA is TGTGCCAGCAGCTTACCGGCGGGGGGGCATTTGGATACGCAGTATTTT.

This clone has just a few counts. The chain has TRBV19 and TRBJ1-2; D is undetermined. V lost 4 bases to trimming and J lost 3 bases, with 12 bases between them. The germline CDR1 and CDR2 sequences are LNHDA and SQIVND (reference sequence). The CDR3 runs to 14 residues. Here the CDR3 reads CASSTTSPHYGYTF. Here the CDR3 DNA reads TGTGCCAGTAGTACAACAAGTCCACACTATGGCTACACCTTC.

The chain is built from TRBV28 and TRBJ1-4; the match to TRBD1 covers 8 bases. The germline gives CDR1 MDHEN, CDR2 SYDVKM. Losses at the gene ends were 5 bases for V and 8 bases for J; bases not matched to a gene: 7. The CDR3 totals 14 residues. The CDR3 DNA sequence: TGTGCCAGCAGTCCTGACAGGGGTGGGGAAAAACTGTTTTTT. Its protein product is CASSPDRGGEKLFF.

This clone has just a few counts. The CDR3 region has the DNA TGTGCCAGCAGCTTAGATCCGAAGACAGGGGGCTACGAGCAGTACTTC. Translated, it gives CASSLDPKTGGYEQYF. The chain uses TRBV11-2 and TRBJ2-7, with 9 bases aligning to TRBD1. V shed 0 bases and J 3 bases; nucleotides not matched to a gene: 6. The CDR3 extends over 16 amino acids. Germline V gene lookup returns CDR1 SGHAT and CDR2 FQNNGV. Full variable domain (missing parts from reference TRBV11-2 and TRBJ2-7): EAGVAQSPRYKIIEKRQSVAFWCNPISGHATLYWYQQILGQGPKLLIQFQNNGVVDDSQLPKDRFSAERLKGVDSTLKIQPAKLEDSAVYLCASSLDPKTGGYEQYFGPGTRLTVT.

The chain combines TRBV15 with TRBJ2-1; a possible D gene is TRBD2 (5 bases). The V end was cut by 8 bases, the J end by 8 bases, with 16 bases between. Germline CDR1 reads LNHNV; CDR2 reads YYDKDF (reference sequence). The CDR3 is made up of 13 amino acids. The CDR3 DNA reads as TGTGCCACCCGGGGATCCTCGCAGGATGAGCAGTTCTTC. It translates to CATRGSSQDEQFF.

The chain has TRBV4-1 and TRBJ1-1, with 8 bases matching TRBD1. The CDR3 loop spans 14 amino acids. Germline V CDR1 and CDR2: MGHRA, YSYEKL. The junction had 8 bases not matched to a gene; V was cut back by 0 bases and J by 11 bases. For the CDR3, the DNA is TGCGCCAGCAGCCAAGATCGGGACAGGAGTACGGCTTTCTTT. Translation gives CASSQDRDRSTAFF.

V and J are TRBV4-1 and TRBJ2-7, with D tentatively TRBD2 (6 bases). The CDR3 extends over 15 amino acids. Trimming took 1 base from V and 3 from J, leaving 13 bases between them. The V gene's germline CDR1 is MGHRA and CDR2 YSYEKL. CDR3 sequence (DNA): TGCGCCAGCAGCCAAGGGGGAGGTTCACACTACGAGCAGTACTTC. The encoded protein is CASSQGGGSHYEQYF.

CDR3 region: CARSGTSGYEQYF. In DNA form, the CDR3 reads TGTGCCAGAAGCGGTACTAGTGGCTACGAGCAGTACTTC. The chain is built from TRBV5-3 and TRBJ2-7; TRBD2 might be the D (5 bases). TRBV5-3 qualifies as an ORF whose function is uncertain. The CDR3 totals 13 residues. V lost 4 bases and J lost 3, with 11 bases in between.

This chain connects TRBV6-5 to TRBJ1-1; D uncertain. Trimming stripped 0 bases from V and 1 base from J, with 12 bases between. Germline CDR1 is MNHEY and CDR2 is SVGAGI. The CDR3 contains 16 residues. The CDR3 loop is CASSYSIKTSNTEAFF. The CDR3 bases are TGTGCCAGCAGTTACTCGATAAAAACCTCGAACACTGAAGCTTTCTTT.

This chain links TRBV5-5 with TRBJ1-1; 7 positions match TRBD1. V shed 1 base, J shed 6 bases, and the junction held 9 bases outside the gene matches. The CDR3 consists of 15 residues. Germline V gene lookup returns CDR1 SGHKS and CDR2 YYEKEE (reference sequence). CDR3 DNA: TGTGCCAGCAGCTTGAAAGAGGGGGCAGAGGCTGAAGCTTTCTTT. The encoded protein is CASSLKEGAEAEAFF.

The chain links TRBV10-1 to TRBJ2-2, with a weak D call TRBD1 (6 bases). CDR1 is WNHNN, CDR2 SYGVQD, per germline (reference sequence). The CDR3 has 15 amino acids. Trimming pared 5 bases from V and 5 bases from J, leaving 15 bases between. In DNA, the CDR3 is TGCGCCAGCAGTCCACGGGACACCGGAACCGGGGAGCTGTTTTTT. Its translation is CASSPRDTGTGELFF.

The chain joins TRBV28 to TRBJ2-7, with a weak D call TRBD1 (6 bases). V lost 3 bases and J 3 bases, leaving 15 bases between the germline ends. Germline V lookup: CDR1 MDHEN, CDR2 SYDVKM. This CDR3 is 15 amino acids long. CDR3 in amino acids: CASSFTALRGYEQYF. The CDR3 DNA sequence: TGTGCCAGCAGTTTTACGGCCCTCAGGGGCTACGAGCAGTACTTC.

The V call is TRBV11-2, the J call TRBJ1-1, with D unresolved. V was cut by 3 bases and J by 0 bases, with 8 bases left in between. Per germline, CDR1 SGHAT and CDR2 FQNNGV. The CDR3 is 14 residues long. CDR3 in DNA: TGTGCCAGCAGCTTTGGGGTGTTGAACACTGAAGCTTTCTTT. Protein product: CASSFGVLNTEAFF.

In this sample, this clone turned up a few times. The chain links TRBV18 to TRBJ1-5, with TRBD1 matching over 9 bases. This CDR3 has 14 amino acids. The germline V gene encodes CDR1 KGHSH and CDR2 LQKENI. Trimming removed 4 bases from V and 5 bases from J; junction bases left unmatched: 3. The CDR3 region is CASSLTGGDQPQHF. In nucleotides, the CDR3 is TGTGCCAGCTCACTAACAGGGGGCGATCAGCCCCAGCATTTT.